The next 32 T cell receptor beta chains were all read from a single sample in a study of cytomegalovirus exposure and HLA in healthy donors. The PCR used 60 Vbeta and 13 Jbeta primers. The data were produced by immunoSEQ multiplex PCR, yet TCRdb's version contains in-frame clones alone and is incomplete. Of roughly 130,000 clones listed, roughly three fifths are singletons. Source material: PBMCs. The receptors here all came from a male donor in good health and CMV-seronegative.

The rearrangement joins TRBV13 to TRBJ1-1; D gene uncertain. CDR3 length equals 14 residues. V lost 5 bases and J 5 bases, leaving 15 bases between the germline ends. CDR1 PRHDT and CDR2 FYEKMQ come from the germline V gene (reference sequence). CDR3 loop: CASSRAVGGTEAFF. The CDR3 DNA reads as TGTGCCAGCAGCCGAGCGGTCGGTGGGACTGAAGCTTTCTTT.

This clone appeared once. The chain couples TRBV6-6 to TRBJ1-2, with D perhaps TRBD1 (6 bases). The CDR3 contains 16 residues. Trimming pared 6 bases from V and 0 bases from J, leaving 17 bases between. Looked up from germline, CDR1 is MNHNY and CDR2 is SVGAGI (reference sequence). The CDR3 region has the DNA TGTGCCAGCAGACTCGGGGCAGGGGATTCTAACTATGGCTACACCTTC. Translating gives CASRLGAGDSNYGYTF.

This clone occurred a few times. The J gene is TRBJ2-2, the V gene TRBV10-3, with D possibly TRBD1 on 7 matching bases. V dropped 3 bases and J dropped 7 bases, with 18 bases sitting between them. The V gene's germline CDR1 is ENHRY and CDR2 SYGVKD. CDR3 length equals 16 residues. The CDR3 here is CAISDLRRGRGGELFF. CDR3 bases: TGTGCCATCAGTGACTTGAGGAGGGGGCGAGGCGGGGAGCTGTTTTTT.

The chain carries TRBV7-9 and TRBJ2-1, with 15 nucleotides matching TRBD2. V lost 10 bases to trimming and J lost 6 bases; unmatched junction nucleotides: 10. The CDR3 consists of 16 residues. CDR1 and CDR2 (germline): SEHNR, FQNEAQ (reference sequence). The CDR3 loop is CAIRSGLAGGRNEQFF. The CDR3 region has the DNA TGTGCCATCAGATCCGGACTAGCGGGGGGGCGCAATGAGCAGTTCTTC.

J is TRBJ1-2 and V is TRBV15; 7 positions match TRBD1. The V gene end was trimmed by 1 base and the J gene end by 4 bases; junction bases not matched to a gene: 6. The CDR3 is 15 residues long. Germline CDR1 reads LNHNV; CDR2 reads YYDKDF (reference sequence). The CDR3 region is CATSRGGTEIYGYTF. The CDR3 bases are TGTGCCACCAGCAGAGGGGGGACAGAGATCTATGGCTACACCTTC.

The rearrangement uses TRBV30 and TRBJ1-2; 7 positions match TRBD1. This CDR3 spans 12 amino acids. Germline values: CDR1 GTSNPN, CDR2 SVGIG (reference sequence). Germline trimming cut 5 bases from V and 6 bases from J; bases unmatched to any gene: 6. This CDR3 is CAWSGGWDGYTF. Written as DNA, the CDR3 is TGTGCCTGGTCAGGGGGTTGGGATGGCTACACCTTC.

The CDR3 region has the DNA TGTGCCAGCACCAGACAGGGGGCCGACGAGCAGTACTTC. It encodes CASTRQGADEQYF. This chain connects TRBV25-1 to TRBJ2-7; 10 bases match TRBD1. V shed 7 bases and J 5 bases; nucleotides not matched to a gene: 5. The CDR3 runs to 13 residues. CDR1 and CDR2 from the germline V gene are MGHDK and SYGVNS.

The chain couples TRBV7-8 to TRBJ1-1; D is perhaps TRBD1 (5 bases). Germline V gene sequence: CDR1 SGHVS, CDR2 FQNEAQ. The CDR3 runs to 13 residues. Trimming took 4 bases from V and 8 from J, leaving 14 bases between them. CDR3 residues: CASSSQAPGEAFF. CDR3 in DNA: TGTGCCAGCAGCTCCCAGGCCCCAGGGGAAGCTTTCTTT. Variable domain in full (rest from reference TRBV7-8 and TRBJ1-1): GAGVSQSPRYKVAKRGQDVALRCDPISGHVSLFWYQQALGQGPEFLTYFQNEAQLDKSGLPSDRFFAERPEGSVSTLKIQRTQQEDSAVYLCASSSQAPGEAFFGQGTRLTVV.

The chain recombines TRBV19 with TRBJ1-1; TRBD1 is a possible D gene (6 bases). Germline lookup yields CDR1 LNHDA and CDR2 SQIVND (reference sequence). The CDR3 covers 15 residues. V shed 6 bases and J shed 4 bases, with 18 bases lying between them. CDR3 sequence reads: CASSRLWGPGTEAFF. CDR3 sequence (DNA): TGTGCCAGTAGCCGTTTATGGGGGCCCGGCACTGAAGCTTTCTTT.

This chain joins TRBV5-4 and TRBJ2-1, with D perhaps TRBD2 (5 bases). Trimming left V 4 bases short and J 5 bases short, with 10 bases between. The germline V gene has CDR1 SGHNT and CDR2 YYREEE (reference sequence). CDR3 length equals 13 residues. CDR3 DNA: TGTGCCAGCAGCCCCAGACTAAACAATGAGCAGTTCTTC. Translated: CASSPRLNNEQFF. The full variable domain, its missing parts supplied by reference TRBV5-4 and TRBJ2-1, is ETGVTQSPTHLIKTRGQQVTLRCSSQSGHNTVSWYQQALGQGPQFIFQYYREEENGRGNFPPRFSGLQFPNYSSELNVNALELDDSALYLCASSPRLNNEQFFGPGTRLTVL.

V is TRBV6-5 and J is TRBJ2-4; 9 nucleotides agree with TRBD1. This CDR3 spans 14 amino acids. Trimming cost V 6 bases and J 4 bases; bases outside gene matches: 4. Germline V gene sequence: CDR1 MNHEY, CDR2 SVGAGI. CDR3 DNA sequence: TGTGCCAGCAGGGCCGACAGGGGGAAAAACATTCAGTACTTC. Protein sequence: CASRADRGKNIQYF.

In its sample, this clone was seen a few times. CDR3 loop: CAWSVTTGINEKLFF. The CDR3 bases are TGTGCCTGGAGTGTAACAACAGGGATAAATGAAAAACTGTTTTTT. The chain recombines TRBV30 with TRBJ1-4; D perhaps matches TRBD1 (6 bases). This CDR3 spans 15 amino acids. Germline CDR1 is GTSNPN and CDR2 is SVGIG (reference sequence). Between the trimmed V and J ends, which lost 0 bases and 5 bases, there was a span of 13 bases. The whole variable domain, remainder taken from reference TRBV30 and TRBJ1-4, is SQTIHQWPATLVQPVGSPLSLECTVEGTSNPNLYWYRQAAGRGLQLLFYSVGIGQISSEVPQNLSASRPQDRQFILSSKKLLLSDSGFYLCAWSVTTGINEKLFFGSGTQLSVL.

The genes are TRBV5-1 and TRBJ2-3; D possibly corresponds to TRBD2 (5 bases). Germline V gene lookup returns CDR1 SGHRS and CDR2 YFSETQ. This CDR3 spans 14 amino acids. V was cut by 6 bases and J by 0 bases, with 11 bases left in between. The CDR3, as DNA: TGCGCCAGCACGGGAATGCTTAGCACAGATACGCAGTATTTT. This encodes CASTGMLSTDTQYF.

This chain uses TRBV27 with TRBJ1-2; D not certain. This CDR3 region has 14 residues. In germline, CDR1 is MNHEY, CDR2 SMNVEV (reference sequence). Trimming stripped 3 bases from V and 6 bases from J, with 14 bases between. Here the CDR3 reads CASSFGPLSHGYTF. CDR3 DNA: TGTGCCAGCAGTTTTGGGCCACTCTCCCATGGCTACACCTTC.

The chain is built from TRBV10-3 and TRBJ2-7; perhaps TRBD1 as D (6 bases). Trimming took off 3 bases at V and 5 bases at J, with 14 bases between the two ends. Germline lookup yields CDR1 ENHRY and CDR2 SYGVKD. CDR3 length equals 14 residues. Here the CDR3 DNA reads TGTGCCATCAGTGATCACAGGGCTTTTAACGAGCAGTACTTC. It yields the protein CAISDHRAFNEQYF.

The rearrangement links TRBV5-6 to TRBJ1-5, with D uncertain. CDR1 and CDR2 (germline): SGHDT, YYEEEE. The CDR3 consists of 13 residues. Trimming shortened V by 2 bases and J by 7 bases, and 10 bases separated the two germline ends. CDR3 coding DNA: TGTGCCAGCAGCTTTACGGGGTCCCAGCCCCAGCATTTT. Its protein product is CASSFTGSQPQHF. The variable domain in full, completed from reference TRBV5-6 and TRBJ1-5, reads DAGVTQSPTHLIKTRGQQVTLRCSPKSGHDTVSWYQQALGQGPQFIFQYYEEEERQRGNFPDRFSGHQFPNYSSELNVNALLLGDSALYLCASSFTGSQPQHFGDGTRLSIL.

The chain recombines TRBV7-2 with TRBJ1-1; D perhaps matches TRBD1 (5 bases). Germline values: CDR1 SGHTA, CDR2 FQGNSA. The V end was cut by 3 bases, the J end by 3 bases, with 11 bases between. The CDR3 spans 14 residues. The CDR3 region is CASSFPGGDTEAFF. CDR3 DNA: TGTGCCAGCAGCTTTCCCGGGGGAGACACTGAAGCTTTCTTT.

The chain recombines TRBV11-2 with TRBJ1-6; TRBD1 agrees at 9 bases. The CDR3 has 15 residues. Per germline, CDR1 SGHAT and CDR2 FQNNGV. V lost 0 bases to trimming and J lost 12 bases; unmatched junction nucleotides: 6. The DNA of the CDR3 is TGTGCCAGCAGCTTAGAAGGGACAGGGAGTCGACCCCTCCACTTT. Its translation: CASSLEGTGSRPLHF.

The V gene is TRBV19, the J gene TRBJ2-5; a weak D match, TRBD1 (6 bases). The CDR3 has 14 amino acids. CDR1 and CDR2 from the germline V gene are LNHDA and SQIVND (reference sequence). V was shortened by 3 bases and J by 0 bases, with 8 bases between the two germline ends. CDR3 coding DNA: TGTGCCAGTAGTATCGGACAGAACCAAGAGACCCAGTACTTC. Amino acids: CASSIGQNQETQYF.

The chain uses TRBV5-4 and TRBJ1-4, with D possibly being TRBD1 (5 bases). Germline V gene lookup returns CDR1 SGHNT and CDR2 YYREEE (reference sequence). The CDR3 has 15 amino acids. V was shortened by 0 bases and J by 0 bases, with 6 bases between the two germline ends. The CDR3 protein is CASSLGGATNEKLFF. As DNA, the CDR3 is TGTGCCAGCAGCTTGGGGGGGGCAACTAATGAAAAACTGTTTTTT.

The chain recombines TRBV14 with TRBJ2-2; a weak D match, TRBD1 (6 bases). The germline CDR1 and CDR2 sequences are SGHDN and FVKESK. This CDR3 contains 16 residues. The V end was cut by 5 bases, the J end by 1 base, with 14 bases between. Written as DNA, the CDR3 is TGTGCCAGCAGCTTTCGACAGGCCTGGAACACCGGGGAGCTGTTTTTT. Protein sequence: CASSFRQAWNTGELFF.

The V and J genes are TRBV28 and TRBJ1-2; 8 bases line up with TRBD1. V shed 6 bases, J shed 8 bases, and the junction held 11 bases outside the gene matches. This CDR3 contains 14 residues. Germline assignment: CDR1 MDHEN and CDR2 SYDVKM. Written as DNA, the CDR3 is TGTGCCAGCAGGGTACTTGGACAGGGAAGGGGCTACACCTTC. The encoded protein is CASRVLGQGRGYTF.

This chain's CDR3 is CASSLETSGEETQYF. The CDR3 DNA sequence: TGTGCCAGCAGCTTGGAGACTAGCGGGGAGGAGACCCAGTACTTC. The rearrangement joins TRBV5-4 to TRBJ2-5; 11 positions match TRBD2. V lost 0 bases and J lost 5; bases outside the gene matches: 3. The germline gives CDR1 SGHNT, CDR2 YYREEE (reference sequence). The CDR3 consists of 15 residues.

This clone rates as medium-sized (0.01 to 0.1%). The V and J genes are TRBV6-1 and TRBJ2-2; 10 nucleotides agree with TRBD2. The CDR3 loop spans 15 amino acids. Per germline, CDR1 MNHNS and CDR2 SASEGT. The junction had 1 base not matched to a gene; V was cut back by 0 bases and J by 6 bases. The DNA of the CDR3 is TGTGCCAGCAGTGAAGCAGCGGGGGGGCCCGGGGAGCTGTTTTTT. The encoded protein is CASSEAAGGPGELFF.

V gene TRBV6-1 combines with J gene TRBJ2-7, with D unclear. Trimming left V 6 bases short and J 0 bases short, with 12 bases between. Germline V gene data show CDR1 as MNHNS and CDR2 as SASEGT. This CDR3 comprises 14 residues. The CDR3 spells CASSRPGSSYEQYF. Here the CDR3 DNA reads TGTGCCAGCAGCCGCCCTGGCAGCTCCTACGAGCAGTACTTC.

V and J are TRBV19 and TRBJ1-4; D is ambiguous. The CDR3 consists of 13 residues. V was trimmed by 10 bases and J by 0 bases, leaving 9 bases between them. Per the germline V gene, CDR1 is LNHDA and CDR2 is SQIVND (reference sequence). CDR3 bases: TGTGCCACTCTCCGTCCAACTAATGAAAAACTGTTTTTT. Its translation: CATLRPTNEKLFF.

The chain recombines TRBV20-1 with TRBJ2-2, with 8 bases lining up with TRBD1. Germline CDR1 reads DFQATT; CDR2 reads SNEGSKA (reference sequence). The CDR3 extends over 11 amino acids. V was pared by 8 bases and J by 7 bases, with 3 bases of the junction left unmatched. CDR3 DNA: TGCAGTCAGGGGGCAGGCGGGGAGCTGTTTTTT. As protein: CSQGAGGELFF.

In DNA form, the CDR3 reads TGTGCCAGCAGTAGAGCGTACGATTCACCCCTCCACTTT. Its protein product is CASSRAYDSPLHF. The chain combines TRBV6-1 with TRBJ1-6, with unresolved D. Germline assignment: CDR1 MNHNS and CDR2 SASEGT. The CDR3 has 13 amino acids. The V end lost 5 bases, the J end lost 8 bases, and 10 bases lay between the germline ends.

The chain joins TRBV9 to TRBJ1-2, with D perhaps TRBD1 (5 bases). Germline CDR1 reads SGDLS; CDR2 reads YYNGEE. The V and J ends lost 0 bases and 7 bases respectively, with 13 bases between them. This CDR3 region has 14 residues. CDR3 nucleotide sequence: TGTGCCAGCAGCGTAGAACAGGCCTCAGGTGGCTACACCTTC. Protein: CASSVEQASGGYTF.

The table lists this clone with a count of one. The chain has TRBV5-1 and TRBJ1-5, with D possibly being TRBD1 (5 bases). The germline V gene has CDR1 SGHRS and CDR2 YFSETQ. The CDR3 has 15 amino acids. V dropped 0 bases and J dropped 6 bases, with 13 bases sitting between them. The CDR3 sequence is CASSLESRVGQPQHF. CDR3 DNA sequence: TGCGCCAGCAGCTTGGAGAGCAGGGTGGGTCAGCCCCAGCATTTT.

The gene calls are TRBV21-1 and TRBJ2-3; the D segment call TRBD1 is taken from the table without a DNA check. TRBV21-1 is flagged as a pseudogene. CDR3 length: 16 residues. The CDR3 reads CASSTRGTGRTDTQYF. DNA of the CDR3: TGTGCCAGCAGCACAAGGGGGACAGGGCGCACAGATACGCAGTATTTT.

This clone was counted between two and nine times. The chain is built from TRBV12-5 and TRBJ2-6, with a tentative D call TRBD2 (6 bases). The CDR3 runs 19 residues. Germline CDR1 LGHNT, CDR2 FRNRAP. The V end was cut by 2 bases, the J end by 3 bases, with 20 bases between. DNA of the CDR3: TGTGCTAGTGGTTTGACCCTGGGACTGCGAGGTGGTGGGGCCAACGTCCTGACTTTC. It yields the protein CASGLTLGLRGGGANVLTF. The complete variable domain, with remaining parts taken from reference TRBV12-5 and TRBJ2-6, reads DARVTQTPRHKVTEMGQEVTMRCQPILGHNTVFWYRQTMMQGLELLAYFRNRAPLDDSGMPKDRFSAEMPDATLATLKIQPSEPRDSAVYFCASGLTLGLRGGGANVLTFGAGSRLTVL.